The clone carrying this TCR beta chain was observed at least ten times. Patients had received no treatment of any kind before thyroid surgery. Unmatched junction bases numbered 4, after V lost 4 bases and J lost 1 base. Germline-derived CDR1 and CDR2 are SGHRS and YFSETQ. The CDR3 totals 15 residues. The sample originates from a study of metastatic and nonmetastatic thyroid tumors. MiXCR reprocessed the PCR reads for TCRdb. Of about 45,000 clones in the sample, less than 5% were seen once. J is TRBJ2-7 and V is TRBV5-1, with 11 nucleotides matching TRBD2. Sequenced: blood. The sequence was collected from a female donor with papillary thyroid cancer or a benign thyroid nodule (not recorded which). Some clones in this sample may be carry-over from other donors' samples. The CDR3 spells CASSPRLAGSYEQYF. DNA of the CDR3: TGCGCCAGCAGCCCCCGACTAGCGGGATCCTACGAGCAGTACTTC.